A selection of T cell receptor beta chains follows, all from one sample in a study of control samples from healthy donors and cancer patients. TCRdb's table, derived via immunoSEQ multiplex PCR, lists solely in-frame clones and lacks some. Among 100,000 to 150,000 clones listed, around 92% were seen once. Source material: PBMCs. The source is an older man with head and neck cancer. CDR3s include the opening cysteine and the closing phenylalanine or tryptophan. Each record gives: D gene, clone size, V gene, J gene, CDR3 protein, CDR3 DNA. D genes are given only for firm matches. Part of the rows lack a size; the others show once, few, many or a class for expanded clones.

NA	NA	TRBV18	TRBJ1-1	CASSQVRGARATEAFF	TGTGCCAGCTCACAGGTTAGGGGGGCGCGGGCCACTGAAGCTTTCTTT
TRBD1	NA	TRBV11-2	TRBJ1-2	CASSLGTGELGGTF	TGTGCCAGCAGCTTAGGGACAGGCGAACTGGGGGGCACCTTC
TRBD2	few	TRBV19	TRBJ2-1	CASSSLRVRGGSSSNEQFF	TGTGCCAGTAGTTCTCTTCGGGTGAGGGGAGGGTCGAGCTCCAATGAGCAGTTCTTC
NA	NA	TRBV11-2	TRBJ2-7	CASSRLVGYEQYF	TGTGCCAGCAGCCGACTAGTGGGCTACGAGCAGTACTTC
TRBD2	NA	TRBV6-6	TRBJ2-1	CASSPGGYNEQFF	TGTGCCAGTTCCCCGGGAGGGTACAATGAGCAGTTCTTC
TRBD1	NA	TRBV12-5	TRBJ1-2	CASGTYRGPYGYTF	TGTGCTAGTGGTACTTACAGGGGGCCCTATGGCTACACCTTC
NA	NA	TRBV9	TRBJ2-7	CASSVGGVSYEQYF	TGTGCCAGCAGCGTAGGAGGGGTATCCTACGAGCAGTACTTC
NA	NA	TRBV5-8	TRBJ2-3	CASSGFLGDTQYF	TGTGCCAGCAGCGGATTCCTCGGAGATACGCAGTATTTT
NA	NA	TRBV4-2	TRBJ1-2	CASSQDGRYYGYTF	TGTGCCAGCAGCCAAGACGGGAGATACTATGGCTACACCTTC
TRBD1	once	TRBV27	TRBJ1-2	CASGTGGYGYTF	TGTGCCAGCGGGACAGGGGGCTATGGCTACACCTTC
TRBD1	NA	TRBV18	TRBJ2-7	CASSPQKGGLNEQYF	TGTGCCAGCTCACCACAAAAAGGGGGCTTGAACGAGCAGTACTTC
TRBD2	NA	TRBV4-3	TRBJ2-1	CASSQGGGELFNEQFF	TGCGCCAGCAGCCAAGGGGGAGGGGAGTTATTCAATGAGCAGTTCTTC
NA	few	TRBV4-1	TRBJ1-5	CASSQDAQNNQPQHF	TGCGCCAGCAGCCAAGATGCTCAGAATAATCAGCCCCAGCATTTT
NA	NA	TRBV9	TRBJ1-2	CASSVADGWAVRYGYTF	TGTGCCAGCAGCGTAGCTGATGGATGGGCAGTTCGATATGGCTACACCTTC
TRBD1	NA	TRBV5-1	TRBJ2-7	CASSLFSTGTGSYEQYF	TGCGCCAGCAGCCTATTTTCGACCGGGACAGGGTCCTACGAGCAGTACTTC
TRBD1	NA	TRBV5-1	TRBJ2-1	CASSKGQGVSIDEQFF	TGCGCCAGCAGCAAGGGACAGGGGGTTTCTATAGATGAGCAGTTCTTC
NA	NA	TRBV18	TRBJ1-4	CASSPPRSNEKLFF	TGTGCCAGCTCACCACCGCGGTCTAATGAAAAACTGTTTTTT
NA	NA	TRBV12-3/TRBV12-4	TRBJ1-1	CASSFSPFLEAFF	TGTGCCAGCAGTTTTTCTCCATTTCTCGAAGCTTTCTTT
TRBD2	NA	TRBV19	TRBJ2-7	CASSILAGAYEQYF	TGTGCCAGTAGTATACTAGCGGGGGCCTACGAGCAGTACTTC
TRBD1	NA	TRBV7-9	TRBJ2-5	CASSIGWDREETQYF	TGTGCCAGCAGCATTGGCTGGGACAGGGAAGAGACCCAGTACTTC
TRBD2	NA	TRBV5-5	TRBJ2-7	CASSLGGISGNSYEQYF	TGTGCCAGCAGCTTGGGCGGCATTAGCGGGAACTCCTACGAGCAGTACTTC
NA	once	TRBV29-1	TRBJ2-1	CSVAGAHEQFF	TGCAGCGTTGCAGGTGCGCACGAGCAGTTCTTC
NA	NA	TRBV5-1	TRBJ1-2	CASSPMGESGYTF	TGCGCCAGCAGCCCAATGGGGGAAAGCGGCTACACCTTC
TRBD1	NA	TRBV10-1	TRBJ2-2	CPPSGQGGSTGELFF	TGCCCCCCCAGTGGACAGGGGGGTTCCACCGGGGAGCTGTTTTTT
TRBD1	NA	TRBV5-1	TRBJ1-4	CASSASQGANEKLFF	TGCGCCAGCAGCGCCTCACAGGGGGCTAATGAAAAACTGTTTTTT
NA	NA	TRBV30	TRBJ2-7	CAYRAGEYEQYF	TGTGCGTACCGTGCAGGGGAGTACGAGCAGTACTTC
NA	once	TRBV6-1	TRBJ1-3	CASSETGPSGNTIYF	TGTGCCAGCAGTGAAACAGGGCCCTCTGGAAACACCATATATTTT
NA	NA	TRBV5-5	TRBJ1-2	CASSLDSSNYGYTF	TGTGCCAGCAGCTTGGACAGCTCTAACTATGGCTACACCTTC
NA	NA	TRBV5-1	TRBJ1-1	CASSHTQGWITEAFF	TGCGCCAGCAGCCACACCCAGGGTTGGATCACTGAAGCTTTCTTT
TRBD2	NA	TRBV5-4	TRBJ2-2	CASSPGGGGDTGELFF	TGTGCCAGCAGCCCTGGCGGGGGGGGTGACACCGGGGAGCTGTTTTTT
TRBD1	NA	TRBV5-4	TRBJ1-6	CASSSPPGGGNSPLHF	TGTGCCAGCAGCTCCCCCCCAGGGGGCGGTAATTCACCCCTCCACTTT